The 31 T cell receptor beta chains below come from one sample, sequenced in a study of T cell changes during pregnancy in multiple sclerosis. Assay: immunoSEQ multiplex PCR; the TCRdb copy retains only in-frame clones and omits some. This table holds 35,000 to 45,000 clones, approximately 89% found once. The sample consisted of CD4+ T cells from peripheral blood mononuclear cells, taken after pregnancy. These receptors were collected from a female donor in good health, enrolled as a control in a pregnancy study.

The V gene is TRBV19, the J gene TRBJ1-1; weak D call: TRBD1 (5 bases). This CDR3 is built from 14 residues. Trimming stripped 5 bases from V and 1 base from J, with 11 bases between. Germline V CDR1 and CDR2: LNHDA, SQIVND (reference sequence). CDR3 coding DNA: TGTGCCAGTAGTTGGGGGAGGGGGAACACTGAAGCTTTCTTT. This translates into CASSWGRGNTEAFF.

The V and J genes are TRBV18 and TRBJ1-1; D might be TRBD1 (5 bases). The germline V gene encodes CDR1 KGHSH and CDR2 LQKENI. Trimming removed 2 bases from V and 2 bases from J, with 15 bases in between. This CDR3 region has 16 residues. Here the CDR3 reads CASSPARGGSNTEAFF. As DNA, the CDR3 is TGTGCCAGCTCACCAGCGAGGGGAGGGAGTAACACTGAAGCTTTCTTT.

V gene TRBV7-8 combines with J gene TRBJ1-1; 8 nucleotides align to TRBD1. Trimming took 4 bases from V and 1 from J; bases not matched to a gene: 5. The germline gives CDR1 SGHVS, CDR2 FQNEAQ. The CDR3 runs 15 residues. The CDR3 nucleotides read TGTGCCAGCAGCTATACAGGGGGAGGGAACACTGAAGCTTTCTTT. It specifies CASSYTGGGNTEAFF. Full variable domain (rest looked up from reference TRBV7-8 and TRBJ1-1): GAGVSQSPRYKVAKRGQDVALRCDPISGHVSLFWYQQALGQGPEFLTYFQNEAQLDKSGLPSDRFFAERPEGSVSTLKIQRTQQEDSAVYLCASSYTGGGNTEAFFGQGTRLTVV.

This chain links TRBV18 with TRBJ1-2; 10 nucleotides agree with TRBD1. The V gene's germline CDR1 is KGHSH and CDR2 LQKENI. This CDR3 has 15 amino acids. J lost 5 bases, V lost 5 bases, and 8 bases had no gene match. The CDR3, as DNA: TGTGCCAGCTCAGCCGGACAGGGGGATAATTATGGCTACACCTTC. Its protein product is CASSAGQGDNYGYTF.

The V call is TRBV6-1, the J call TRBJ1-2; D gene unclear. V dropped 6 bases and J dropped 7 bases, with 21 bases sitting between them. Germline CDR1 is MNHNS and CDR2 is SASEGT. The length of the CDR3 is 15 residues. Here the CDR3 reads CASSDEQAAYSGYTF. The CDR3 bases are TGTGCCAGCAGCGACGAGCAGGCCGCCTACAGTGGCTACACCTTC.

J is TRBJ2-1 and V is TRBV4-2; 8 bases are a match to TRBD1. CDR1 and CDR2 from the germline V gene are LGHNA and YNFKEQ. Trimming took 4 bases from V and 5 from J; bases not matched to a gene: 4. The CDR3 consists of 14 residues. CDR3 region: CASSLSDRDNEQFF. CDR3 nucleotides: TGTGCCAGCAGCCTATCGGACAGGGACAATGAGCAGTTCTTC.

The rearrangement joins TRBV14 to TRBJ2-7; 12 nucleotides line up with TRBD2. Looked up from germline, CDR1 is SGHDN and CDR2 is FVKESK. The V segment lost 4 bases and the J segment 5 bases; nucleotides outside the gene matches: 9. The CDR3 has 16 amino acids. CDR3 DNA sequence: TGTGCCAGCAGCCCACCCCCTAGCGGGAGGGCCCACGAGCAGTACTTC. Translation: CASSPPPSGRAHEQYF.

V usage is TRBV7-2 and J usage is TRBJ1-1; no clear D. CDR3 length: 13 amino acids. The V gene's germline CDR1 is SGHTA and CDR2 FQGNSA. The V end lost 1 base, the J end lost 5 bases, and 8 bases lay between the germline ends. The CDR3 loop is CASSLDGRTEAFF. CDR3 sequence (DNA): TGTGCCAGCAGCTTAGATGGGAGAACTGAAGCTTTCTTT.

This clone is a singleton in its sample. CDR3 protein: CATRLQATDTQYF. CDR3 in DNA: TGTGCCACCCGGTTGCAGGCGACAGATACGCAGTATTTT. V usage is TRBV6-1 and J usage is TRBJ2-3; D ambiguous. Germline assignment: CDR1 MNHNS and CDR2 SASEGT. The length of the CDR3 is 13 residues. V lost 10 bases and J lost 3, with 14 bases in between.

The rearrangement joins TRBV5-1 to TRBJ2-3, with TRBD2 identical over 7 bases. V shed 5 bases and J 2 bases; nucleotides not matched to a gene: 8. Germline CDR1 reads SGHRS; CDR2 reads YFSETQ. CDR3 length: 15 residues. CDR3 residues: CASRVPSGSTDTQYF. The CDR3 nucleotides are TGCGCCAGCAGAGTTCCTAGCGGCTCCACAGATACGCAGTATTTT.

The chain is built from TRBV10-2 and TRBJ2-1; 16 positions match TRBD2. Germline V gene lookup returns CDR1 WSHSY and CDR2 SAAADI. The CDR3 is 18 amino acids. With 8 bases clipped from V and 7 bases from J, the junction kept 14 bases outside the gene matches. CDR3 nucleotide sequence: TGCGCCAGCGGGAAGGGACTAGCGGGGGGGCCTTTGGTAAATGAGCAGTTCTTC. Its protein product is CASGKGLAGGPLVNEQFF.

The J gene is TRBJ1-4, the V gene TRBV4-1; D is undetermined. The CDR3 is 15 amino acids. The germline V gene has CDR1 MGHRA and CDR2 YSYEKL. The V gene lost 0 bases and the J gene lost 4 bases, with 9 bases spanning the gap. The CDR3, as DNA: TGCGCCAGCAGCCAAGATCCAGCGCTTAATGAAAAACTGTTTTTT. This translates into CASSQDPALNEKLFF.

This clone was detected once. The chain employs TRBV7-8 and TRBJ1-2; 9 bases agree with TRBD1. V shed 1 base and J 4 bases; nucleotides not matched to a gene: 7. The CDR3 has 16 amino acids. Germline CDR1 SGHVS, CDR2 FQNEAQ. CDR3 coding DNA: TGTGCCAGCAGCTTAGGGGGCAGACAGGGGGTCTATGGCTACACCTTC. This encodes CASSLGGRQGVYGYTF.

The chain uses TRBV14 and TRBJ2-3, with D perhaps TRBD2 (5 bases). The CDR3 is 15 residues long. Germline CDR1 and CDR2: SGHDN and FVKESK. Trimming shortened V by 4 bases and J by 3 bases, and 14 bases separated the two germline ends. DNA for the CDR3: TGTGCCAGCAGCCCCCTCGGGGAAGGGACAGATACGCAGTATTTT. This sequence encodes CASSPLGEGTDTQYF.

The gene calls are TRBV13 and TRBJ1-2, with TRBD1 identical over 9 bases. Germline CDR1 is PRHDT and CDR2 is FYEKMQ (reference sequence). The CDR3 has 13 residues. Germline trimming cut 5 bases from V and 4 bases from J; bases unmatched to any gene: 2. CDR3 DNA sequence: TGTGCCAGCAGCCCGGACAGGGGCTATGGCTACACCTTC. The encoded protein is CASSPDRGYGYTF.

This chain links TRBV5-1 with TRBJ2-3; D is perhaps TRBD1 (6 bases). The CDR3 consists of 14 residues. Germline loops: CDR1 SGHRS, CDR2 YFSETQ. With 2 bases removed from V and 0 bases from J, the gap between germline ends came to 7 bases. The CDR3 DNA reads as TGCGCCAGCAGCTTCGGACAGAGCACAGATACGCAGTATTTT. It is translated as CASSFGQSTDTQYF. Together with reference TRBV5-1 and TRBJ2-3, the CDR3 gives the full variable domain: KAGVTQTPRYLIKTRGQQVTLSCSPISGHRSVSWYQQTPGQGLQFLFEYFSETQRNKGNFPGRFSGRQFSNSRSEMNVSTLELGDSALYLCASSFGQSTDTQYFGPGTRLTVL.

The chain couples TRBV6-4 to TRBJ1-1; 7 bases fit TRBD1. V shed 6 bases and J 4 bases; nucleotides not matched to a gene: 2. Per the germline V gene, CDR1 is MRHNA and CDR2 is SNTAGT. This CDR3 is 12 amino acids long. CDR3 coding DNA: TGTGCCAGCAGGAACAGGGGCACTGAAGCTTTCTTT. Translated: CASRNRGTEAFF.

This chain's CDR3 is CASSFGGRVEETQYF. CDR3 DNA sequence: TGTGCCAGCAGCTTCGGGGGGCGAGTGGAGGAGACCCAGTACTTC. V usage is TRBV7-6 and J usage is TRBJ2-5; maybe TRBD2 (7 bases). The V end lost 3 bases, the J end lost 5 bases, and 16 bases lay between the germline ends. The germline V gene has CDR1 SGHVS and CDR2 FNYEAQ. The CDR3 runs 15 residues.

The V call is TRBV5-1, the J call TRBJ1-4; D is undetermined. The CDR3 has 15 amino acids. V lost 0 bases, J lost 3 bases, and 9 bases lay in between. CDR1 is SGHRS, CDR2 YFSETQ, per germline. The CDR3 bases are TGCGCCAGCAGCTTGGATCCGGTATCTAATGAAAAACTGTTTTTT. Amino acids: CASSLDPVSNEKLFF.

Remarks on this clone: The sample has other DNA sequences that encode this CDR3 too. This chain joins TRBV9 and TRBJ1-2, with a weak D call TRBD1 (5 bases). Germline V gene sequence: CDR1 SGDLS, CDR2 YYNGEE. Trimming took 4 bases from V and 3 from J, leaving 10 bases between them. This CDR3 comprises 13 residues. CDR3 protein: CASSFTGDYGYTF. For the CDR3, the DNA is TGTGCCAGCAGCTTTACAGGAGACTATGGCTACACCTTC.

V and J are TRBV4-1 and TRBJ2-7; D is unresolved. The germline V and J ends were trimmed by 0 bases and 3 bases, with 15 bases remaining between them. The length of the CDR3 is 16 residues. Germline lookup yields CDR1 MGHRA and CDR2 YSYEKL. The DNA for the CDR3 is TGCGCCAGCAGCCAAGATCTGGAGATACTCCGCTACGAGCAGTACTTC. The encoded protein is CASSQDLEILRYEQYF.

This chain joins TRBV11-2 and TRBJ2-7; 10 nucleotides agree with TRBD1. This CDR3 has 16 residues. V trimming: 0 bases; J trimming: 3 bases; junction bases outside the gene matches: 5. CDR1 is SGHAT, CDR2 FQNNGV, per germline. CDR3 sequence: CASSLDLGTGDYEQYF. The CDR3 coding sequence is TGTGCCAGCAGCTTAGATCTCGGGACAGGGGACTACGAGCAGTACTTC.

This chain connects TRBV4-3 to TRBJ1-1; TRBD1 agrees at 9 bases. The CDR3 consists of 16 residues. CDR1 and CDR2 from the germline V gene are LGHNA and YSLEER. Trimming removed 2 bases from V and 1 base from J; junction bases left unmatched: 5. The CDR3: CASSQPGQGPNTEAFF. In DNA form, the CDR3 reads TGCGCCAGCAGCCAACCGGGACAGGGTCCGAACACTGAAGCTTTCTTT.

The chain has TRBV6-1 and TRBJ2-1; TRBD2 aligns across 15 bases. Per the germline V gene, CDR1 is MNHNS and CDR2 is SASEGT. With 4 bases clipped from V and 10 bases from J, the junction kept 2 bases outside the gene matches. The CDR3 has 14 residues. The CDR3 sequence is CASSGGTSGREQFF. The DNA of the CDR3 is TGTGCCAGCAGTGGCGGGACTAGCGGGAGGGAGCAGTTCTTC.

This chain links TRBV7-2 with TRBJ1-2; the D is unclear. This CDR3 spans 14 amino acids. Trimming stripped 7 bases from V and 4 bases from J, with 16 bases between. CDR1 SGHTA and CDR2 FQGNSA come from the germline V gene. CDR3 region: CASNLPGISYGYTF. The CDR3 DNA sequence: TGTGCCAGCAACCTCCCCGGGATCTCCTATGGCTACACCTTC.

The chain recombines TRBV5-6 with TRBJ2-7, with TRBD2 matching 7 bases. The CDR3 contains 17 residues. V shed 4 bases, J shed 2 bases, and the junction held 15 bases outside the gene matches. Germline CDR1 reads SGHDT; CDR2 reads YYEEEE. DNA for the CDR3: TGTGCCAGCAGCCCGTTCACCGGGGGGACGCCCGCCTACGAGCAGTACTTC. As protein: CASSPFTGGTPAYEQYF.

The chain recombines TRBV11-1 with TRBJ1-5, with unresolved D. The CDR3 loop spans 16 amino acids. The V gene lost 5 bases and the J gene lost 0 bases, with 14 bases spanning the gap. Germline CDR1 SGHAT, CDR2 FQDESV (reference sequence). This CDR3 reads CASSQDGRYSNQPQHF. The CDR3 region has the DNA TGTGCCAGCAGCCAGGATGGCCGATATAGCAATCAGCCCCAGCATTTT.

The chain links TRBV29-1 to TRBJ2-1; tentative D call: TRBD2 (6 bases). The V end was cut by 5 bases, the J end by 7 bases, with 9 bases between. This CDR3 region has 11 residues. Germline assignment: CDR1 SQVTM and CDR2 ANQGSEA. The CDR3: CSVTRGNEQFF. In DNA form, the CDR3 reads TGCAGCGTTACGCGGGGAAATGAGCAGTTCTTC.

The chain uses TRBV29-1 and TRBJ2-1; maybe TRBD2 (7 bases). The length of the CDR3 is 15 residues. Trimming cost V 4 bases and J 1 base, with 14 bases left between them. In germline, CDR1 is SQVTM, CDR2 ANQGSEA. CDR3 DNA sequence: TGCAGCGTTGGGGGGCTAGCGGAGTCCTACAATGAGCAGTTCTTC. Its translation: CSVGGLAESYNEQFF.

V and J are TRBV7-2 and TRBJ1-3; possible D gene TRBD1, 6 bases. From germline, CDR1 is SGHTA and CDR2 FQGNSA. V was trimmed by 1 base and J by 2 bases, leaving 9 bases between them. The CDR3 contains 15 residues. CDR3 sequence (DNA): TGTGCCAGCAGCTTAGGGCAGGGGCCTGGAAACACCATATATTTT. Protein sequence: CASSLGQGPGNTIYF.

The chain has TRBV5-1 and TRBJ2-1; 8 nucleotides agree with TRBD2. Looked up from germline, CDR1 is SGHRS and CDR2 is YFSETQ. Trimming cost V 0 bases and J 7 bases; bases outside gene matches: 3. The length of the CDR3 is 14 residues. This chain's CDR3 is CASSLAGGPNEQFF. The CDR3 DNA is TGCGCCAGCAGCTTGGCGGGAGGGCCAAATGAGCAGTTCTTC.